These 7 T cell receptor beta chains share one sample of origin, sequenced in a study of shared clonotypes between healthy human individuals. Clones were sequenced by immunoSEQ multiplex PCR, and TCRdb holds only the in-frame ones, with some missing. The sample yields 2 million to 3 million clones, approximately 93% seen once. The sample consisted of naive CD4+ T cells from PBMCs. Subset given: CD45RA+ positively selected. The receptors were sampled from a man aged 18 to 30 in good health. Some clones in this sample may be carry-over from other donors' samples.

The chain carries TRBV6-6 and TRBJ2-7; 11 bases map to TRBD2. CDR1 and CDR2 (germline): MNHNY, SVGAGI (reference sequence). V lost 6 bases and J lost 4; bases outside the gene matches: 5. This CDR3 contains 14 residues. CDR3 sequence reads: CASSSPSGRYEQYF. The CDR3 DNA follows: TGTGCCAGCAGCTCCCCTAGCGGGAGGTACGAGCAGTACTTC.

The genes are TRBV5-1 and TRBJ2-1; the D is unclear. The germline V gene has CDR1 SGHRS and CDR2 YFSETQ. This CDR3 region has 14 residues. Trimming shortened V by 2 bases and J by 6 bases, and 12 bases separated the two germline ends. The CDR3 loop reads CASSFLMPANEQFF. CDR3 in DNA: TGCGCCAGCAGCTTCCTGATGCCTGCCAATGAGCAGTTCTTC.

This rearrangement joins TRBV6-1 to TRBJ1-1; D not certain. This CDR3 comprises 14 residues. Germline CDR1 reads MNHNS; CDR2 reads SASEGT. V shed 8 bases and J shed 5 bases, with 18 bases lying between them. In DNA form, the CDR3 reads TGTGCCAGCCTAGGAACGTGGTGGTTTACTGAAGCTTTCTTT. Amino acid sequence: CASLGTWWFTEAFF.

This clone has just a few counts. The V and J genes are TRBV9 and TRBJ2-4, with D possibly called TRBD1 or TRBD2 (6 bases each). Per the germline V gene, CDR1 is SGDLS and CDR2 is YYNGEE. Trimming took 3 bases from V and 8 from J, leaving 21 bases between them. The CDR3 is 16 residues long. This CDR3 is CASSATSGGGWDIQYF. CDR3 bases: TGTGCCAGCAGCGCGACCTCCGGGGGCGGATGGGACATTCAGTACTTC.

This chain connects TRBV11-2 to TRBJ2-1; 7 nucleotides line up with TRBD1. The CDR3 spans 14 residues. V trimming: 3 bases; J trimming: 3 bases; junction bases outside the gene matches: 2. Germline CDR1 is SGHAT and CDR2 is FQNNGV. CDR3 sequence reads: CASSFSGGYNEQFF. The CDR3 nucleotides read TGTGCCAGCAGCTTCTCAGGGGGCTACAATGAGCAGTTCTTC.

The chain employs TRBV9 and TRBJ2-1; D possibly corresponds to TRBD2 (5 bases). V was cut by 3 bases and J by 6 bases, with 10 bases left in between. This CDR3 spans 13 amino acids. Germline lookup yields CDR1 SGDLS and CDR2 YYNGEE. In DNA, the CDR3 is TGTGCCAGCAGCGAGGCCCGGGGCAATGAGCAGTTCTTC. Amino acid sequence: CASSEARGNEQFF.

This sequence joins TRBV5-4 and TRBJ2-1; TRBD1 or TRBD2 may be the D gene (5 bases each). The CDR3 spans 14 residues. CDR1 is SGHNT and CDR2 is YYREEE in the germline V gene (reference sequence). V gave up 4 bases and J gave up 4 bases, with 12 bases separating them. CDR3 in amino acids: CASSGSGTYNEQFF. Here the CDR3 DNA reads TGTGCCAGCAGCGGCTCGGGGACGTACAATGAGCAGTTCTTC.